The TCR beta chain described here comes from a study of blood T cell repertoires in COVID-19. Whole-study context: The United States, Italy and Spain provided the acute and convalescent COVID-19 samples.

In its sample, this clone was seen once. CDR3 length: 15 residues. Looked up from germline, CDR1 is MNHEY and CDR2 is SVGAGI. Trimming cost V 6 bases and J 0 bases; bases outside gene matches: 5. Adults between roughly 18 and 95 years of age took part from fewer than 30 US areas. Profiled with immunoSEQ multiplex PCR; TCRdb holds only in-frame clones, not every one. Of 150,000 to 200,000 clones listed, about 88% are singletons. The sample was PBMCs or T cells enriched from blood (not recorded which). V is TRBV6-5 and J is TRBJ2-1; 7 bases match TRBD1. This receptor was identified in a woman aged 40-49 years in a cohort exposed to, infected with or recovered from COVID-19 (not recorded which). The CDR3 is CASSPGTVSYNEQFF. In DNA, the CDR3 is TGTGCCAGCAGCCCCGGGACAGTCTCCTACAATGAGCAGTTCTTC.